These 26 T cell receptor beta chains were sequenced from one sample in a study of blood T cell repertoires in COVID-19. Only in-frame clones appear in the TCRdb table, and some are missing; sequencing was by immunoSEQ multiplex PCR. The sample holds 340,000 or so clones; over 75% are singletons and the top ten take 1%. Sequencing used peripheral blood. Every receptor here comes from a man aged 45-60 years with active or convalescent COVID-19.

CDR3 bases: TGTGCCAGCAGCTTCCTAGCGGGGGGCTACGAGCAGTACTTC. Translation gives CASSFLAGGYEQYF. This rearrangement joins TRBV5-4 to TRBJ2-7; 11 bases align to TRBD2. V lost 2 bases, J lost 3 bases, and 1 base stayed unmatched. The CDR3 runs to 14 residues. In germline, CDR1 is SGHNT, CDR2 YYREEE (reference sequence).

This chain connects TRBV20-1 to TRBJ1-1; D gene ambiguous. This CDR3 has 10 residues. Germline V gives CDR1 DFQATT, CDR2 SNEGSKA (reference sequence). This CDR3 is CRPVTGEAFF. DNA for the CDR3: TGCAGACCCGTAACCGGTGAAGCTTTCTTT.

The CDR3 region is CASSYADSQETQYF. CDR3 nucleotides: TGTGCCAGCAGTTACGCGGACAGCCAAGAGACCCAGTACTTC. This chain links TRBV6-2 or TRBV6-3 with TRBJ2-5; maybe TRBD1 (6 bases). Germline loops: CDR1 MNHEY, CDR2 SVGEGT. Trimming left V 2 bases short and J 1 base short, with 8 bases between. The CDR3 extends over 14 amino acids.

The chain has TRBV6-2 or TRBV6-3 and TRBJ2-5; 7 positions match TRBD2. Per germline, CDR1 MNHEY and CDR2 SVGEGT. The V segment lost 1 base and the J segment 1 base; nucleotides outside the gene matches: 3. The CDR3 consists of 15 residues. CDR3 in DNA: TGTGCCAGCAGTTACTGGGAGGGAAGCCAAGAGACCCAGTACTTC. As protein: CASSYWEGSQETQYF.

CDR3 sequence (DNA): TGTGCCAGCAGTCCCACTATGTACAGGGAGGGCACTGAAGCTTTCTTT. The encoded protein is CASSPTMYREGTEAFF. The genes are TRBV28 and TRBJ1-1, with D tentatively TRBD1 (6 bases). This CDR3 has 16 amino acids. Germline CDR1 MDHEN, CDR2 SYDVKM. Deletions cut 5 bases from V and 4 bases from J, with 20 bases between.

The chain recombines TRBV6-5 with TRBJ2-3; D is uncertain. The CDR3 is 14 residues long. Germline V CDR1 and CDR2: MNHEY, SVGAGI. V lost 9 bases to trimming and J lost 0 bases, with 13 bases between them. The CDR3 DNA reads as TGTGCCAGTAGCCACACTCCTAGCACAGATACGCAGTATTTT. Protein: CASSHTPSTDTQYF.

As to this clone: The same CDR3 also results from other DNA sequences found in this sample. The chain couples TRBV5-1 to TRBJ2-5; tentatively, D is TRBD2 (7 bases). CDR3 length: 14 residues. V lost 0 bases and J 3 bases, leaving 9 bases between the germline ends. Germline CDR1 SGHRS, CDR2 YFSETQ. The CDR3 reads CASSLAGGEETQYF. The CDR3 DNA reads TGCGCCAGCAGCTTGGCGGGGGGCGAAGAGACCCAGTACTTC.

V and J are TRBV9 and TRBJ1-1; possibly TRBD1 for D (6 bases). Trimming pared 4 bases from V and 6 bases from J, leaving 22 bases between. CDR3 length: 16 residues. Germline assignment: CDR1 SGDLS and CDR2 YYNGEE. The CDR3 protein is CASSLQPMREGAEAFF. The CDR3 DNA is TGTGCCAGCAGCCTCCAGCCCATGAGGGAGGGGGCTGAAGCTTTCTTT.

This chain links TRBV9 with TRBJ1-5; no reliable D call. The CDR3 totals 15 residues. The germline V gene encodes CDR1 SGDLS and CDR2 YYNGEE. V lost 0 bases and J 1 base, leaving 8 bases between the germline ends. This CDR3 is CASSVGHNSNQPQHF. DNA of the CDR3: TGTGCCAGCAGCGTAGGACATAACAGCAATCAGCCCCAGCATTTT.

Only one count was recorded for this clone. V gene TRBV11-2 combines with J gene TRBJ1-5, with 8 bases aligning to TRBD1. The CDR3 extends over 13 amino acids. The junction had 2 bases not matched to a gene; V was cut back by 6 bases and J by 4 bases. Germline V gene lookup returns CDR1 SGHAT and CDR2 FQNNGV. CDR3 nucleotide sequence: TGTGCCAGCAGTAACAGGGGGAATCAGCCCCAGCATTTT. Translation: CASSNRGNQPQHF.

The rearrangement uses TRBV7-2 and TRBJ1-4; 11 positions match TRBD1. The V gene's germline CDR1 is SGHTA and CDR2 FQGNSA. V was pared by 5 bases and J by 4 bases, with 6 bases of the junction left unmatched. CDR3 length: 16 amino acids. The CDR3 reads CASSQRTGGGNEKLFF. Written as DNA, the CDR3 is TGTGCCAGCAGCCAAAGGACAGGGGGCGGTAATGAAAAACTGTTTTTT.

V gene TRBV5-4 combines with J gene TRBJ1-6, with unresolved D. The CDR3 contains 13 residues. CDR1 and CDR2 (germline): SGHNT, YYREEE (reference sequence). V shed 1 base and J shed 9 bases, with 8 bases lying between them. CDR3 nucleotides: TGTGCCAGCAGCTTGAGTGAGGGTTCACCCCTCCACTTT. Encoded protein: CASSLSEGSPLHF.

This clone was recorded only once. The chain recombines TRBV5-1 with TRBJ2-5; D perhaps matches TRBD2 (5 bases). The CDR3 runs 13 residues. The germline CDR1 and CDR2 sequences are SGHRS and YFSETQ. V dropped 4 bases and J dropped 3 bases, with 10 bases sitting between them. The CDR3 coding sequence is TGCGCCAGCAGCCGGACTGGGGAAGAGACCCAGTACTTC. Encoded protein: CASSRTGEETQYF.

The V call is TRBV6-2 or TRBV6-3, the J call TRBJ2-7, with a weak D call TRBD2 (6 bases). Trimming cost V 6 bases and J 3 bases, with 24 bases left between them. In germline, CDR1 is MNHEY, CDR2 SVGEGT. This CDR3 has 17 amino acids. The CDR3 DNA follows: TGTGCCAGCAGCCTAAGGCAGGGAGGCGAGAGACACTACGAGCAGTACTTC. It encodes CASSLRQGGERHYEQYF.

The chain is built from TRBV7-8 and TRBJ2-7; a possible D gene is TRBD2 (5 bases). The CDR3 covers 15 residues. V lost 1 base to trimming and J lost 2 bases, with 12 bases between them. CDR1 and CDR2 from the germline V gene are SGHVS and FQNEAQ. CDR3 sequence reads: CASSLEGGPTYEQYF. The DNA for the CDR3 is TGTGCCAGCAGCTTAGAAGGCGGGCCGACCTACGAGCAGTACTTC.

This clone was recorded only once. The V gene is TRBV30, the J gene TRBJ1-5; 9 nucleotides agree with TRBD1. This CDR3 is 14 amino acids long. V shed 6 bases, J shed 1 base, and the junction held 4 bases outside the gene matches. Per the germline V gene, CDR1 is GTSNPN and CDR2 is SVGIG (reference sequence). The CDR3 loop is CACTGGASNQPQHF. The CDR3 DNA sequence: TGTGCCTGTACAGGGGGCGCGAGCAATCAGCCCCAGCATTTT.

The V call is TRBV5-1, the J call TRBJ2-1; 10 bases fit TRBD2. The CDR3 extends over 15 amino acids. V was clipped by 0 bases and J by 9 bases; unmatched bases: 6. CDR1 and CDR2 from the germline V gene are SGHRS and YFSETQ. CDR3 nucleotide sequence: TGCGCCAGCAGCTTGGGGCTAGCGGGAGAAATTGAGCAGTTCTTC. Its translation: CASSLGLAGEIEQFF.

In DNA, the CDR3 is TGTGCCAGCAGTCTGGATCGCCGGGATGGCTACACCTTC. It encodes CASSLDRRDGYTF. The chain carries TRBV28 and TRBJ1-2; D unresolved. The germline gives CDR1 MDHEN, CDR2 SYDVKM. The V end lost 5 bases, the J end lost 6 bases, and 13 bases lay between the germline ends. The CDR3 length is 13 residues.

The V and J genes are TRBV4-2 and TRBJ2-7, with 8 bases fitting TRBD2. Per germline, CDR1 LGHNA and CDR2 YNFKEQ. The CDR3 contains 14 residues. Germline trimming cut 0 bases from V and 6 bases from J; bases unmatched to any gene: 4. The CDR3 loop reads CASSQDPGTSEQYF. The CDR3 DNA follows: TGTGCCAGCAGCCAAGACCCGGGGACTAGCGAGCAGTACTTC.

Regarding this clone: A read error may explain this, as a much larger clone is one base away. The same CDR3 can be traced to other DNA sequences in this sample. The chain couples TRBV7-3 to TRBJ1-1, with a tentative D call TRBD1 (6 bases). Germline assignment: CDR1 SGHTA and CDR2 FQGTGA. Trimming shortened V by 1 base and J by 3 bases, and 12 bases separated the two germline ends. This CDR3 is 15 amino acids long. Here the CDR3 reads CASSLKTGKDTEAFF. In DNA form, the CDR3 reads TGTGCCAGCAGCTTAAAGACAGGAAAGGACACTGAAGCTTTCTTT.

This chain joins TRBV29-1 and TRBJ2-3; 11 positions match TRBD2. The CDR3 loop spans 14 amino acids. V was clipped by 4 bases and J by 6 bases; unmatched bases: 6. Germline V CDR1 and CDR2: SQVTM, ANQGSEA. The CDR3 here is CSVARGLADDTQYF. For the CDR3, the DNA is TGCAGCGTTGCCAGGGGACTAGCGGACGATACGCAGTATTTT.

The chain links TRBV7-8 to TRBJ1-3; no firm D call. Looked up from germline, CDR1 is SGHVS and CDR2 is FQNEAQ. The CDR3 spans 17 residues. Trimming stripped 1 base from V and 3 bases from J, with 16 bases between. For the CDR3, the DNA is TGTGCCAGCAGCTTAGTTTTCGGCGGGTCAGGTGGAAACACCATATATTTT. As protein: CASSLVFGGSGGNTIYF.

The chain's CDR3 is CASSYPPTGNGNSPLHF. CDR3 in DNA: TGTGCCAGCAGCTATCCACCGACAGGGAATGGGAATTCACCCCTCCACTTT. The chain joins TRBV7-8 to TRBJ1-6; 7 bases are a match to TRBD1. The V gene end was trimmed by 4 bases and the J gene end by 7 bases; junction bases not matched to a gene: 13. The CDR3 consists of 17 residues. CDR1 and CDR2 from the germline V gene are SGHVS and FQNEAQ.

The chain carries TRBV6-1 and TRBJ2-1; TRBD1 might be the D (6 bases). V lost 1 base and J 9 bases, leaving 16 bases between the germline ends. The CDR3 sequence is 15 residues long. Germline V gene lookup returns CDR1 MNHNS and CDR2 SASEGT. CDR3: CASSEGGPPRAEQFF. As DNA, the CDR3 is TGTGCCAGCAGTGAAGGGGGGCCGCCAAGGGCTGAGCAGTTCTTC.

The rearrangement joins TRBV27 to TRBJ1-1; D is unresolved. CDR1 and CDR2 (germline): MNHEY, SMNVEV (reference sequence). The CDR3 is 14 residues long. Trimming removed 5 bases from V and 4 bases from J, with 14 bases in between. CDR3 sequence reads: CASSIESPGTEAFF. The CDR3, as DNA: TGTGCCAGCAGTATAGAGAGTCCGGGCACTGAAGCTTTCTTT.

About this clone: One junction end does not reproduce the germline sequence, and a read error may be involved. V gene TRBV7-6 combines with J gene TRBJ1-2; 9 nucleotides align to TRBD1. The CDR3 sequence is 12 residues long. Germline CDR1 SGHVS, CDR2 FNYEAQ. CDR3 protein: CASSLGTGGFTF. The CDR3 DNA follows: TGTGCCAGCAGCTTAGGAACAGGGGGCTTCACCTTC.